The rows below give T cell receptor beta chains drawn from one sample of a study of OX40 agonist ivuxolimab in advanced cancers. Repertoires were generated with immunoSEQ multiplex PCR, while TCRdb's copy carries only in-frame clones and drops some. The sample yields around 68,000 clones, roughly 87% seen once. The material was CD4+ or CD8+ T cells sorted from blood, obtained in a trial of the OX40 agonist ivuxolimab. The origin of the receptors is an adult with an advanced solid tumor such as melanoma, head and neck, liver or kidney cancer. CDR3s include the opening cysteine and the closing phenylalanine or tryptophan. Clone size is not always given. Where it is, it says once, few, many or a class for expanded clones.

>TRBV28|TRBJ2-3|.
CASSLSGAGESTDTQYF
>TRBV7-9|TRBJ2-5|.
CASSLAGSRETQYF
>TRBV14|TRBJ1-6|.
CASSRLNSPLHF
>TRBV10-2|TRBJ1-4|few
CASRRPQDRGRDGGELFF
>TRBV21-1|TRBJ1-5|.
CASDGKEEDSNQPQHF
>TRBV11-3|TRBJ2-7|few
CASSLESGYEQYF
>TRBV11-3|TRBJ2-7|.
CASSLGRRTSGRTYEQYF
>TRBV28|TRBJ2-7|.
CASSGTSGGISYEQYF
>TRBV6-5|TRBJ1-2|once
CASSRTGFNYGYTF
>TRBV6-4|TRBJ1-1|.
CASSDSIIYGVNTEAFF
>TRBV28|TRBJ2-3|.
CASGGRRDTQYF
>TRBV27|TRBJ1-4|.
CASTRALGEKLFF
>TRBV9|TRBJ2-5|once
CASSVVAGETQYF
>TRBV10-3|TRBJ1-4|.
CAISPGGSTNEKLFF
>TRBV27|TRBJ2-2|.
CASRSVGGGELFF
>TRBV28|TRBJ2-1|.
CASSLYAGGVVGEQFF
>TRBV7-9|TRBJ1-1|.
CASSSPRGLDTEAFF
>TRBV6-5|TRBJ2-1|.
CASSLTSGGGNEQFF
>TRBV28|TRBJ1-5|few
CASRSGTAYQPQHF
>TRBV19|TRBJ2-5|.
CASSIGASQGETQYF
>TRBV18|TRBJ2-7|.
CASSPTSGAPEQYF
>TRBV4-3|TRBJ2-1|.
CASSVGQGPLNEQFF
>TRBV28|TRBJ1-6|.
CASSFMTNSPLHF
>TRBV7-2|TRBJ2-5|.
CASSPGRAQGQETQYF
>TRBV30|TRBJ2-2|.
CAWNRGQGVTGELFF
>TRBV2|TRBJ1-1|.
CASSSGVTTEAFF
>TRBV10-3|TRBJ2-6|.
CAISPPGANVLTF
>TRBV5-1|TRBJ2-5|.
CASSTGTSGGALETQYF
>TRBV6-1|TRBJ2-1|.
CASSDYHLPDNEQFF
>TRBV10-1|TRBJ2-2|.
CASSGGASTGELFF
>TRBV7-2|TRBJ1-6|.
CASSTSQGPNSPLHF
>TRBV19|TRBJ1-4|.
CASSMGVPNEKLFF
>TRBV13|TRBJ2-1|.
CASSFGQLNEQFF
>TRBV7-9|TRBJ1-2|.
CASSDPGGAGYGYTF
>TRBV6-1|TRBJ1-5|once
CASSELGLGVSQPQHF
>TRBV7-9|TRBJ2-5|.
CASSPTGGETQYF
>TRBV28|TRBJ1-5|.
CASSPRGGQSNQPQHF
>TRBV18|TRBJ2-7|.
CASSRGLAGDSYEQYF
>TRBV30|TRBJ2-1|.
CAWSPGQGRANEQFF
>TRBV28|TRBJ1-5|once
CASSPRGRGNQPQHF
>TRBV6-1|TRBJ1-2|.
CASSELRSNYGYTF
>TRBV19|TRBJ1-1|.
CASWTRDRGPNTEAFF
>TRBV11-2|TRBJ2-5|.
CASSLAVLSETQYF
>TRBV5-1|TRBJ1-3|.
CASTEYMESGNTIYF
>TRBV7-9|TRBJ1-3|.
CASSFRDRGHTIYF
>TRBV7-6|TRBJ2-1|.
CASSPPGRSSYNEQFF
>TRBV7-2|TRBJ2-2|.
CASSATGTSAFANTGELFF
>TRBV7-6|TRBJ2-7|.
CASSLRAGASGLYYEQYF
>TRBV11-2|TRBJ1-4|.
CASSSQQGKEKLFF
>TRBV7-7|TRBJ2-5|.
CASSLAGIETQYF
>TRBV11-3|TRBJ2-5|.
CASSPFAGLQETQYF
>TRBV18|TRBJ2-4|.
CASSPVSSRGAGNIQYF
>TRBV19|TRBJ2-2|.
CASSIKGTVATGELFF
>TRBV28|TRBJ1-5|.
CASSRDIDSNQPQHF
>TRBV6-6|TRBJ2-5|.
CASSSAGAQETQYF
>TRBV11-1|TRBJ2-5|.
CASSLAWETQYF
>TRBV30|TRBJ1-2|.
CAYNRDNYGYTF
>TRBV7-9|TRBJ2-1|.
CANMIAGENNEQFF
>TRBV11-2|TRBJ1-6|.
CASSPPYGHSPLHF